Presented here are 32 T cell receptor beta chains from one specimen sequenced in a study of control samples from healthy donors and cancer patients. TCRdb's copy holds only in-frame clones and misses some; the assay was immunoSEQ multiplex PCR. The table shows 260,000 or so clones, with approximately 80% occurring only once. The specimen sequenced was PBMCs. The receptor source for this set is a woman aged 55-75 years with lung cancer.

The chain combines TRBV4-2 with TRBJ2-2; D not certain. The germline V gene has CDR1 LGHNA and CDR2 YNFKEQ. This CDR3 has 14 residues. The V and J ends lost 0 bases and 1 base respectively, with 3 bases between them. Here the CDR3 DNA reads TGTGCCAGCAGCCAAGAGTGGAACACCGGGGAGCTGTTTTTT. Residues: CASSQEWNTGELFF.

The genes are TRBV29-1 and TRBJ1-1; 10 nucleotides agree with TRBD1. Per the germline V gene, CDR1 is SQVTM and CDR2 is ANQGSEA. The CDR3 is 12 amino acids. Trimming cost V 7 bases and J 6 bases; bases outside gene matches: 5. CDR3: CSGRQGAAEAFF. CDR3 in DNA: TGCAGCGGTCGACAGGGGGCGGCTGAAGCTTTCTTT. The full variable domain, with the rest looked up from reference TRBV29-1 and TRBJ1-1, is SAVISQKPSRDICQRGTSLTIQCQVDSQVTMMFWYRQQPGQSLTLIATANQGSEATYESGFVIDKFPISRPNLTFSTLTVSNMSPEDSSIYLCSGRQGAAEAFFGQGTRLTVV.

The chain has TRBV18 and TRBJ2-2; D gene unclear. V was trimmed by 8 bases and J by 4 bases, leaving 11 bases between them. CDR3 length equals 13 residues. Per germline, CDR1 KGHSH and CDR2 LQKENI. CDR3 nucleotide sequence: TGTGCCAGCACCCGGACGGGCACCGGGGAGCTGTTTTTT. Protein sequence: CASTRTGTGELFF.

The sample holds a few counts of this clone. The V gene is TRBV5-4, the J gene TRBJ2-7; 8 nucleotides line up with TRBD2. Germline V gene lookup returns CDR1 SGHNT and CDR2 YYREEE (reference sequence). The V and J ends lost 4 bases and 1 base, in that order; junction bases with no gene match: 7. This CDR3 region has 15 residues. The DNA of the CDR3 is TGTGCCAGCAGCCTCTCCAGCGGGAGTTCCTACGAGCAGTACTTC. Protein: CASSLSSGSSYEQYF.

The V gene is TRBV19, the J gene TRBJ2-5, with D tentatively TRBD1 (5 bases). Germline assignment: CDR1 LNHDA and CDR2 SQIVND (reference sequence). This CDR3 has 13 amino acids. Trimming stripped 3 bases from V and 4 bases from J, with 9 bases between. The CDR3 bases are TGTGCCAGTAGTATTGGTAGGGGAGAGACCCAGTACTTC. This translates into CASSIGRGETQYF. The full variable domain, its missing parts supplied by reference TRBV19 and TRBJ2-5, is DGGITQSPKYLFRKEGQNVTLSCEQNLNHDAMYWYRQDPGQGLRLIYYSQIVNDFQKGDIAEGYSVSREKKESFPLTVTSAQKNPTAFYLCASSIGRGETQYFGPGTRLLVL.

The V gene is TRBV2, the J gene TRBJ1-2; 7 nucleotides align to TRBD1. J gave up 7 bases and V 3 bases, and 5 bases lay outside the gene matches. Germline V CDR1 and CDR2: SNHLY, FYNNEI. The CDR3 loop spans 13 amino acids. The CDR3 spells CASSDHGTVGYTF. As DNA, the CDR3 is TGTGCCAGCAGTGACCATGGGACAGTTGGCTACACCTTC.

J is TRBJ1-2 and V is TRBV6-5, with D possibly being TRBD1 (5 bases). The CDR3 has 11 amino acids. Germline CDR1 and CDR2: MNHEY and SVGAGI. V was shortened by 6 bases and J by 5 bases, with 7 bases between the two germline ends. The CDR3 nucleotides read TGTGCCAGCAGCGAGGGGTATGGCTACACCTTC. Translated, it gives CASSEGYGYTF.

The rearrangement links TRBV18 to TRBJ1-2, with D possibly being TRBD1 (5 bases). In germline, CDR1 is KGHSH, CDR2 LQKENI. V was trimmed by 3 bases and J by 0 bases, leaving 17 bases between them. This CDR3 contains 17 residues. The CDR3 region is CASSPLSGQGANYGYTF. Here the CDR3 DNA reads TGTGCCAGCTCACCGCTCTCGGGGCAGGGAGCTAACTATGGCTACACCTTC.

This sequence joins TRBV28 and TRBJ1-4; TRBD1 aligns across 8 bases. CDR1 and CDR2 (germline): MDHEN, SYDVKM. This CDR3 has 16 amino acids. The V and J ends lost 5 bases and 7 bases, in that order; junction bases with no gene match: 12. The CDR3 sequence is CASSPPGQGQSEKLFF. The CDR3 DNA is TGTGCCAGCAGTCCACCCGGACAGGGTCAAAGTGAAAAACTGTTTTTT.

V is TRBV27 and J is TRBJ1-1; D not certain. CDR3 size: 13 residues. Germline CDR1 and CDR2: MNHEY and SMNVEV (reference sequence). The germline V and J ends were trimmed by 6 bases and 1 base, with 9 bases remaining between them. This chain's CDR3 is CASRPQGNTEAFF. The CDR3 nucleotides read TGTGCCAGCAGGCCACAAGGGAACACTGAAGCTTTCTTT.

The table lists this clone with a few counts. The J gene is TRBJ2-2, the V gene TRBV28, with 14 bases lining up with TRBD2. The germline gives CDR1 MDHEN, CDR2 SYDVKM. The ends lost 6 bases at V and 10 bases at J; junction bases unmatched: 10. This CDR3 spans 16 amino acids. CDR3 loop: CASRSGLAGELVELFF. The CDR3 DNA reads as TGTGCCAGCAGATCGGGACTAGCGGGAGAATTGGTGGAGCTGTTTTTT.

This clone was observed a single time. This chain joins TRBV7-2 and TRBJ1-5, with 8 bases lining up with TRBD1. CDR3 length: 15 residues. From germline, CDR1 is SGHTA and CDR2 FQGNSA. J was trimmed by 1 base and V by 7 bases; bases with no gene match: 6. CDR3 DNA sequence: TGTGCCAGCACCCTACGGACAGGGAGCAATCAGCCCCAGCATTTT. Encoded protein: CASTLRTGSNQPQHF.

The chain joins TRBV7-7 to TRBJ2-6; D gene unclear. CDR1 is SSHAT and CDR2 is FNYEAQ in the germline V gene (reference sequence). V gave up 5 bases and J gave up 1 base, with 9 bases separating them. The CDR3 loop spans 15 amino acids. Here the CDR3 reads CASSPGRSGANVLTF. The CDR3 DNA reads as TGTGCCAGCAGCCCCGGGCGGTCTGGGGCCAACGTCCTGACTTTC.

The chain combines TRBV7-9 with TRBJ1-3; 7 nucleotides agree with TRBD1. CDR1 and CDR2 (germline): SEHNR, FQNEAQ (reference sequence). Germline trimming cut 0 bases from V and 4 bases from J; bases unmatched to any gene: 6. The CDR3 runs 16 residues. The CDR3 region is CASSLARGVPGNTIYF. The CDR3 DNA is TGTGCCAGCAGCTTAGCCAGGGGGGTTCCGGGAAACACCATATATTTT.

Only one count was recorded for this clone. The chain employs TRBV5-1 and TRBJ1-4; D remains unclear. The CDR3 length is 18 residues. Germline assignment: CDR1 SGHRS and CDR2 YFSETQ. V lost 5 bases and J lost 0, with 20 bases in between. The CDR3 DNA reads TGCGCCAGCAGTAGATCCGGACGGCAAACCCCAACTAATGAAAAACTGTTTTTT. It specifies CASSRSGRQTPTNEKLFF.

This sequence joins TRBV28 and TRBJ2-7; maybe TRBD1 (6 bases). The V and J ends lost 2 bases and 2 bases respectively, with 13 bases between them. The V gene's germline CDR1 is MDHEN and CDR2 SYDVKM. The CDR3 length is 15 residues. The CDR3 DNA reads TGTGCCAGCAGTTTAAGTTGGCACAGGGCCTACGAGCAGTACTTC. Translating it yields CASSLSWHRAYEQYF. The variable domain in full, completed from reference TRBV28 and TRBJ2-7, reads DVKVTQSSRYLVKRTGEKVFLECVQDMDHENMFWYRQDPGLGLRLIYFSYDVKMKEKGDIPEGYSVSREKKERFSLILESASTNQTSMYLCASSLSWHRAYEQYFGPGTRLTVT.

This sequence joins TRBV5-1 and TRBJ2-7; 11 bases align to TRBD1. The CDR3 runs 15 residues. The V and J ends lost 4 bases and 10 bases, in that order; junction bases with no gene match: 13. Germline CDR1 SGHRS, CDR2 YFSETQ. The DNA for the CDR3 is TGCGCCAGCAGCCCGCAGGGGACAGGGGGAAGACGACAGTACTTC. It codes for CASSPQGTGGRRQYF.

This chain uses TRBV5-1 with TRBJ2-7, with 11 positions matching TRBD2. The ends lost 2 bases at V and 1 base at J; junction bases unmatched: 8. This CDR3 region has 17 residues. CDR1 SGHRS and CDR2 YFSETQ come from the germline V gene. The CDR3 coding sequence is TGCGCCAGCAGCTTACTAGCGGGAGACGTATTTTCCTACGAGCAGTACTTC. This encodes CASSLLAGDVFSYEQYF.

The chain joins TRBV24-1 to TRBJ2-1, with D tentatively TRBD1 (6 bases). The CDR3 consists of 13 residues. Germline CDR1 is KGHDR and CDR2 is SFDVKD. The V and J ends lost 6 bases and 9 bases respectively, with 14 bases between them. CDR3 protein: CATSRQGLSEQFF. The CDR3 coding sequence is TGTGCCACCAGTCGGCAGGGGCTGAGTGAGCAGTTCTTC.

There are a few counts of this clone. The genes are TRBV5-4 and TRBJ1-4; D is undetermined. CDR1 is SGHNT, CDR2 YYREEE, per germline (reference sequence). V was shortened by 0 bases and J by 5 bases, with 8 bases between the two germline ends. This CDR3 is 14 amino acids long. The CDR3 is CASSLEPTNEKLFF. In DNA, the CDR3 is TGTGCCAGCAGCTTGGAGCCGACGAATGAAAAACTGTTTTTT.

This clone was detected once. Other nucleotide sequences from this sample produce the same CDR3. The chain couples TRBV19 to TRBJ1-1, with D perhaps TRBD1 (5 bases). This CDR3 spans 13 amino acids. V lost 5 bases and J 2 bases, leaving 9 bases between the germline ends. Germline loops: CDR1 LNHDA, CDR2 SQIVND (reference sequence). CDR3 protein: CASSEQVNTEAFF. For the CDR3, the DNA is TGTGCCAGTAGTGAACAGGTTAACACTGAAGCTTTCTTT.

The V and J genes are TRBV4-1 and TRBJ2-7; 12 positions match TRBD2. The J segment lost 4 bases and the V segment lost 2 bases, leaving 3 bases of the junction unmatched. This CDR3 has 15 residues. Looked up from germline, CDR1 is MGHRA and CDR2 is YSYEKL. Written as DNA, the CDR3 is TGCGCCAGCAGCCAAATCCTAGCGGGAGGGTACGAGCAGTACTTC. Encoded protein: CASSQILAGGYEQYF.

This clone was found once. The rearrangement links TRBV30 to TRBJ1-5; D may be TRBD1 (5 bases). This CDR3 comprises 15 residues. V was pared by 0 bases and J by 2 bases, with 11 bases between. CDR1 and CDR2 from the germline V gene are GTSNPN and SVGIG (reference sequence). The CDR3 loop is CAWSVQAGGNQPQHF. The CDR3 DNA follows: TGTGCCTGGAGTGTACAGGCGGGGGGCAATCAGCCCCAGCATTTT. The variable domain in full, with the rest retrieved from reference TRBV30 and TRBJ1-5, is SQTIHQWPATLVQPVGSPLSLECTVEGTSNPNLYWYRQAAGRGLQLLFYSVGIGQISSEVPQNLSASRPQDRQFILSSKKLLLSDSGFYLCAWSVQAGGNQPQHFGDGTRLSIL.

The rearrangement joins TRBV6-1 to TRBJ2-5; 14 bases line up with TRBD2. Germline CDR1 reads MNHNS; CDR2 reads SASEGT. V shed 3 bases, J shed 4 bases, and the junction held 1 base outside the gene matches. The CDR3 sequence is 15 residues long. CDR3 residues: CASSEGLAGAETQYF. Written as DNA, the CDR3 is TGTGCCAGCAGTGAGGGACTAGCGGGAGCAGAGACCCAGTACTTC.

About this clone: One junction end does not reproduce the germline sequence, and a read error may be involved. CDR3 bases: TGCGCCAGCACCTTGGGGGGCTCCGGGACTGAAGCTTTCTTT. This encodes CASTLGGSGTEAFF. The rearrangement uses TRBV5-1 and TRBJ1-1, with a tentative D call TRBD1 (6 bases). The germline V gene encodes CDR1 SGHRS and CDR2 YFSETQ. CDR3 length: 14 residues.

The V gene is TRBV5-4, the J gene TRBJ2-1; no reliable D call. Germline-derived CDR1 and CDR2 are SGHNT and YYREEE (reference sequence). The V end was cut by 4 bases, the J end by 7 bases, with 15 bases between. The CDR3 covers 14 residues. Written as DNA, the CDR3 is TGTGCCAGCAGCAATCAAGGCGTGGGGAATGAGCAGTTCTTC. Translated: CASSNQGVGNEQFF.

This clone was detected only a few times. The genes are TRBV27 and TRBJ2-7; either TRBD1 or TRBD2 may supply D (5 bases each). Trimming pared 1 base from V and 0 bases from J, leaving 19 bases between. This CDR3 comprises 18 residues. CDR1 and CDR2 (germline): MNHEY, SMNVEV (reference sequence). The CDR3 DNA follows: TGTGCCAGCAGTTTATACCCCCCCCGGGGACGGAGCTCCTACGAGCAGTACTTC. Protein sequence: CASSLYPPRGRSSYEQYF.

The V gene is TRBV14, the J gene TRBJ1-5, with D unclear. The V gene lost 4 bases and the J gene lost 5 bases, with 12 bases spanning the gap. Germline CDR1 is SGHDN and CDR2 is FVKESK. There are 14 residues in the CDR3. CDR3 nucleotides: TGTGCCAGCAGCCCCTTAGGAACCTATCAGCCCCAGCATTTT. Translated: CASSPLGTYQPQHF.

This chain connects TRBV28 to TRBJ2-1, with unresolved D. Germline V CDR1 and CDR2: MDHEN, SYDVKM. The CDR3 runs to 15 residues. Trimming left V 5 bases short and J 2 bases short, with 13 bases between. The CDR3, as DNA: TGTGCCAGCAGTCCCTCAGCGCCCGCCTACAATGAGCAGTTCTTC. This gives the protein CASSPSAPAYNEQFF.

The chain combines TRBV19 with TRBJ2-7, with 7 bases identical to TRBD2. The CDR3 runs 16 residues. The ends lost 5 bases at V and 1 base at J; junction bases unmatched: 11. Germline V gene sequence: CDR1 LNHDA, CDR2 SQIVND (reference sequence). The CDR3 DNA is TGTGCCAGTAGTCCCCAAAGCGGGACCCATTCCTACGAGCAGTACTTC. Encoded protein: CASSPQSGTHSYEQYF.

This clone was counted a single time. The chain couples TRBV7-3 to TRBJ1-1; D is ambiguous. This CDR3 has 13 amino acids. Trimming left V 3 bases short and J 11 bases short, with 16 bases between. Germline CDR1 and CDR2: SGHTA and FQGTGA. CDR3 nucleotide sequence: TGTGCCAGCAGCTTCCTCGGAGGAGGTTACGCTTTCTTT. It translates to CASSFLGGGYAFF.

The rearrangement uses TRBV9 and TRBJ1-2; D might be TRBD1 (6 bases). CDR3 length: 15 residues. The V and J ends lost 3 bases and 4 bases respectively, with 16 bases between them. Germline V gene data show CDR1 as SGDLS and CDR2 as YYNGEE. DNA of the CDR3: TGTGCCAGCAGCGGCGCCGCGGGGGGCGTCTATGGCTACACCTTC. As protein: CASSGAAGGVYGYTF.